The TCR beta chain under discussion was sequenced for a study of blood T cell repertoires in COVID-19. Germline loops: CDR1 SGHTA, CDR2 FQGTGA. V was clipped by 5 bases and J by 5 bases; unmatched bases: 2. The CDR3 sequence is 13 residues long. In the original analysis: How many nucleated cells were present was estimated from reference gene primer amplification. Data came from immunoSEQ multiplex PCR; TCRdb stores just in-frame clones and leaves some out. V and J calls and clone size come straight from that table; D and trimming were deduced from the DNA. Among hundreds of thousands of clones listed, roughly 88% were seen once. This study enrolled people aged 18 to 89 from 24 US geographic areas. Each participant's cohort was designated according to participant-reported clinical history. Recovered participants had two consecutive negative NP/OP PCR tests, healthcare professional clearance, or symptom resolution.

The clonotype comes from a woman aged 30 to 39 who had recovered from COVID-19. Specimen: PBMCs or T cells enriched from blood (not recorded which). The rearrangement links TRBV7-3 to TRBJ2-5, with 10 nucleotides matching TRBD1. The CDR3 DNA reads TGTGCCAGCAGCCGGGACAGGGGTGAGACCCAGTACTTC. The encoded protein is CASSRDRGETQYF.